Listed below are T cell receptor beta chains from one sample, sequenced in a study of blood T cell repertoires in COVID-19. TCRdb keeps only in-frame clones here, not all; method: immunoSEQ multiplex PCR. This repertoire shows about 55,000 clones, roughly four fifths found once; its top ten account for 11%. Sequencing was performed on peripheral blood. Every receptor here comes from a man older than 75 with COVID-19, enrolled during active disease. CDR3s include the opening cysteine and the closing phenylalanine or tryptophan. Each record gives: J gene, clone size, D gene, V gene, CDR3 DNA, CDR3 protein. D genes are given only for firm matches. The size entry is marked missing in some rows and otherwise reads once, few, many or a size class.

j_call: TRBJ2-2
clone_size: .
d_call: TRBD1
v_call: TRBV19
cdr3_nt: TGTGCCAGTAGTAGGGGGACAGCCCCCGGGGAGCTGTTTTTT
cdr3_aa: CASSRGTAPGELFF

j_call: TRBJ1-2
clone_size: .
d_call: TRBD1
v_call: TRBV7-3
cdr3_nt: TGTGCCAGCAGTTTACCCGGGACAGCAGACTATGGCTACACCTTC
cdr3_aa: CASSLPGTADYGYTF

j_call: TRBJ2-5
clone_size: .
d_call: .
v_call: TRBV3-1/TRBV3-2
cdr3_nt: TGTGCCAGCAGCCAAGTAGGGGGCGGGAAGGCGACCCAGTACTTC
cdr3_aa: CASSQVGGGKATQYF

j_call: TRBJ2-7
clone_size: .
d_call: .
v_call: TRBV19
cdr3_nt: TGTGCCAGTAGTCCCGCTAGAACCGGGTACGGTTCCTACGAGCAGTACTTC
cdr3_aa: CASSPARTGYGSYEQYF

j_call: TRBJ2-5
clone_size: .
d_call: TRBD2
v_call: TRBV5-4
cdr3_nt: TGTGCCAGCAGCTTGGGGGCGGGGGGCCTCGGGGAGACCCAGTACTTC
cdr3_aa: CASSLGAGGLGETQYF

j_call: TRBJ1-2
clone_size: once
d_call: .
v_call: TRBV30
cdr3_nt: TGTGCCTGGAGTGGCCGCTCCGGCTATGGCTACACCTTC
cdr3_aa: CAWSGRSGYGYTF

j_call: TRBJ1-2
clone_size: .
d_call: .
v_call: TRBV3-1/TRBV3-2
cdr3_nt: TGTGCCAGCAGCCAGGGCAGGGGAAACAGAGGCTACACCTTC
cdr3_aa: CASSQGRGNRGYTF

j_call: TRBJ2-5
clone_size: .
d_call: .
v_call: TRBV15
cdr3_nt: TGTGCCACCAGCAGAGATACGGGGTGGGCGACCCAGTACTTC
cdr3_aa: CATSRDTGWATQYF

j_call: TRBJ1-1
clone_size: .
d_call: TRBD1
v_call: TRBV28
cdr3_nt: TGTGCCACCCAGGGGGGCGCTATGAACACTGAAGCTTTCTTT
cdr3_aa: CATQGGAMNTEAFF

j_call: TRBJ1-3
clone_size: .
d_call: TRBD1
v_call: TRBV9
cdr3_nt: TGTGCCAGCACCAGACAGGGACAGGGTCAGGACACCATATATTTT
cdr3_aa: CASTRQGQGQDTIYF

j_call: TRBJ2-7
clone_size: few
d_call: TRBD2
v_call: TRBV7-3
cdr3_nt: TGTGCCAGCAGCTCGGGACTAGCGGGGGGGACGCAGTACTTC
cdr3_aa: CASSSGLAGGTQYF

j_call: TRBJ2-3
clone_size: .
d_call: .
v_call: TRBV6-2/TRBV6-3
cdr3_nt: TGTGCCAGCAGTCGGAGAGATACGCAGTATTTT
cdr3_aa: CASSRRDTQYF

j_call: TRBJ2-3
clone_size: .
d_call: TRBD1
v_call: TRBV10-3
cdr3_nt: TGTGCCATCAGGGCGGACAGGGGTCTGGCCTACACAGATACGCAGTATTTT
cdr3_aa: CAIRADRGLAYTDTQYF

j_call: TRBJ1-1
clone_size: .
d_call: .
v_call: TRBV7-2
cdr3_nt: TGTGCCAGCAGCTTACAGGGGACGAACACTGAAGCTTTCTTT
cdr3_aa: CASSLQGTNTEAFF

j_call: TRBJ2-1
clone_size: .
d_call: .
v_call: TRBV4-3
cdr3_nt: TGCGCCAGCAGCCACCTCGAGGGCGGGGCCGAGCAGTTCTTC
cdr3_aa: CASSHLEGGAEQFF

j_call: TRBJ2-1
clone_size: .
d_call: .
v_call: TRBV5-1
cdr3_nt: TGCGCCAGCAGCACGCGGCCAAATTCCTACAATGAGCAGTTCTTC
cdr3_aa: CASSTRPNSYNEQFF

j_call: TRBJ1-5
clone_size: .
d_call: .
v_call: TRBV19
cdr3_nt: TGTGCCAGTAAGCACAGGGACGGCAATCAGCCCCAGCATTTT
cdr3_aa: CASKHRDGNQPQHF

j_call: TRBJ1-5
clone_size: .
d_call: TRBD1
v_call: TRBV4-3
cdr3_nt: TGCGCCAGCAGCCCCTCAGAGACAGGGGACGAGAATCAGCCCCAGCATTTT
cdr3_aa: CASSPSETGDENQPQHF

j_call: TRBJ1-5
clone_size: .
d_call: .
v_call: TRBV10-3
cdr3_nt: TGTGCCATCAGCGGGGGGGGCAGCTCCCAACAGCCCCAGCATTTT
cdr3_aa: CAISGGGSSQQPQHF

j_call: TRBJ2-3
clone_size: .
d_call: TRBD2
v_call: TRBV7-2
cdr3_nt: TGTGCCAGCAGCTTAGCGCCGGGGGGGCCGGGAGATACGCAGTATTTT
cdr3_aa: CASSLAPGGPGDTQYF

j_call: TRBJ1-1
clone_size: .
d_call: .
v_call: TRBV2
cdr3_nt: TGTGCCAGCAGTGTTGTAACCCTCGGCACTGAAGCTTTCTTT
cdr3_aa: CASSVVTLGTEAFF

j_call: TRBJ1-1
clone_size: .
d_call: .
v_call: TRBV15
cdr3_nt: TGTGCCACCAGCAGAGGGGGCGCGAACACTGAAGCTTTCTTT
cdr3_aa: CATSRGGANTEAFF

j_call: TRBJ1-4
clone_size: .
d_call: TRBD1
v_call: TRBV30
cdr3_nt: TGTGCCAGCCACAGGGGTGGGACTAATGAAAAACTGTTTTTT
cdr3_aa: CASHRGGTNEKLFF

j_call: TRBJ1-5
clone_size: .
d_call: .
v_call: TRBV6-1
cdr3_nt: TGTGCCAGCAGTGAAATGCAGGGGAGCAATCAGCCCCAGCATTTT
cdr3_aa: CASSEMQGSNQPQHF

j_call: TRBJ2-1
clone_size: .
d_call: TRBD1
v_call: TRBV6-1
cdr3_nt: TGTGCCAGCAGTGAAAATTTGGGACAGAAAATTTACAATGAGCAGTTCTTC
cdr3_aa: CASSENLGQKIYNEQFF

j_call: TRBJ1-6
clone_size: few
d_call: TRBD1
v_call: TRBV3-1/TRBV3-2
cdr3_nt: TGTGCCAGCAGCCAAGCGACAGGGAAGGGTTCACCCCTCCACTTT
cdr3_aa: CASSQATGKGSPLHF

j_call: TRBJ1-5
clone_size: .
d_call: .
v_call: TRBV29-1
cdr3_nt: TGCAGCGTTGAAGTCGATCGTCGGCAGCCCCAGCATTTT
cdr3_aa: CSVEVDRRQPQHF

j_call: TRBJ2-1
clone_size: .
d_call: .
v_call: TRBV2
cdr3_nt: TGTGCCAGCATAATATTAGGGGCCTCCTACAATGAGCAGTTCTTC
cdr3_aa: CASIILGASYNEQFF

j_call: TRBJ1-2
clone_size: .
d_call: TRBD1
v_call: TRBV27
cdr3_nt: TGTGCCAGCACCGAGGTCGGGACAGGGCAGTCTAAGCATGGCTACACCTTC
cdr3_aa: CASTEVGTGQSKHGYTF

j_call: TRBJ2-1
clone_size: once
d_call: .
v_call: TRBV9
cdr3_nt: TGTGCCAGCAGCGTATCGTGGGAGAGGGATGAGCAGTTCTTC
cdr3_aa: CASSVSWERDEQFF

j_call: TRBJ2-3
clone_size: few
d_call: TRBD1
v_call: TRBV7-2
cdr3_nt: TGTGCCAGCAGCTCCGGACAGGGGACAGATACGCAGTATTTT
cdr3_aa: CASSSGQGTDTQYF

j_call: TRBJ2-1
clone_size: .
d_call: TRBD2
v_call: TRBV4-3
cdr3_nt: TGCGCCAGCAGCCAAGGAGCAGGAGCGGGGACCTACAATGAGCAGTTCTTC
cdr3_aa: CASSQGAGAGTYNEQFF

j_call: TRBJ2-1
clone_size: .
d_call: TRBD2
v_call: TRBV11-3
cdr3_nt: TGTGCCAGCAGCCCGGGGCGGGGGACCTACAATGAGCAGTTCTTC
cdr3_aa: CASSPGRGTYNEQFF

j_call: TRBJ1-2
clone_size: few
d_call: .
v_call: TRBV14
cdr3_nt: TGTGCCAGCAGCCAAGATTGGGAACAGGGTAGCGGCTACACCTTC
cdr3_aa: CASSQDWEQGSGYTF

j_call: TRBJ2-6
clone_size: few
d_call: .
v_call: TRBV24-1
cdr3_nt: TGTGCCACCAGTGACGCGGGACGGGGCCCCTCTGGGGCCAACGTCCTGACTTTC
cdr3_aa: CATSDAGRGPSGANVLTF

j_call: TRBJ2-1
clone_size: .
d_call: TRBD2
v_call: TRBV5-1
cdr3_nt: TGCGCCAGCAGCTTGGGAGGCCTGGCTAGCGGGAGAGGTGAGCAGTTCTTC
cdr3_aa: CASSLGGLASGRGEQFF

j_call: TRBJ1-6
clone_size: .
d_call: .
v_call: TRBV7-2
cdr3_nt: TGTGCCAGCAGCTACACAACAGGGTCGGCGGTCCACTTT
cdr3_aa: CASSYTTGSAVHF

j_call: TRBJ2-2
clone_size: once
d_call: TRBD2
v_call: TRBV9
cdr3_nt: TGTGCCAGCAGCGTTGTAGCGGGGGGTCCCGGGGAGCTGTTTTTT
cdr3_aa: CASSVVAGGPGELFF

j_call: TRBJ1-4
clone_size: .
d_call: TRBD1
v_call: TRBV5-1
cdr3_nt: TGCGCCAGCAGCTTGAACGGACAGGGGGCTGAAAAACTGTTTTTT
cdr3_aa: CASSLNGQGAEKLFF

j_call: TRBJ1-4
clone_size: .
d_call: TRBD1
v_call: TRBV5-1
cdr3_nt: TGCGCCAGCAGCTTGGCCGGGACAGGGAGTTCCACTAATGAAAAACTGTTTTTT
cdr3_aa: CASSLAGTGSSTNEKLFF

j_call: TRBJ2-1
clone_size: .
d_call: TRBD1
v_call: TRBV5-1
cdr3_nt: TGCGCCAGCAGCTACACCGGGACAGGGTCCTACAATGAGCAGTTCTTC
cdr3_aa: CASSYTGTGSYNEQFF

j_call: TRBJ2-3
clone_size: .
d_call: TRBD1
v_call: TRBV15
cdr3_nt: TGTGCCACTGCGACGGGACAGGGTAGGACAGATACGCAGTATTTT
cdr3_aa: CATATGQGRTDTQYF

j_call: TRBJ2-3
clone_size: .
d_call: .
v_call: TRBV5-4
cdr3_nt: TGTGCCAGCAGCCCGGATCGGAGAGATACGCAGTATTTT
cdr3_aa: CASSPDRRDTQYF

j_call: TRBJ2-2
clone_size: .
d_call: TRBD2
v_call: TRBV3-1/TRBV3-2
cdr3_nt: TGTGCCAGCAGCCAATTAAGAGCGGGAGCTCTCACCGGGGAGCTGTTTTTT
cdr3_aa: CASSQLRAGALTGELFF

j_call: TRBJ2-1
clone_size: .
d_call: TRBD2
v_call: TRBV27
cdr3_nt: TGTGCCAGCAGTTTATTTGTACTAGCGGGAGCGCTCTACAATGAGCAGTTCTTC
cdr3_aa: CASSLFVLAGALYNEQFF

j_call: TRBJ2-7
clone_size: .
d_call: .
v_call: TRBV12-3/TRBV12-4
cdr3_nt: TGTGCCAGCAGTTTCGGGAAGGCCTCCGAGCAGTACTTC
cdr3_aa: CASSFGKASEQYF

j_call: TRBJ2-3
clone_size: .
d_call: TRBD2
v_call: TRBV5-1
cdr3_nt: TGCGCCAGCAGGAGGTCTAGCGGAGGACCACAGGATACGCAGTATTTT
cdr3_aa: CASRRSSGGPQDTQYF

j_call: TRBJ2-4
clone_size: .
d_call: .
v_call: TRBV5-5
cdr3_nt: TGTGCCAGCAGCTTGTTTTCAGGGGAGAGCAAAAACATTCAGTACTTC
cdr3_aa: CASSLFSGESKNIQYF

j_call: TRBJ1-2
clone_size: .
d_call: .
v_call: TRBV29-1
cdr3_nt: TGCAGCGTCGGACAGAATAACTATGGCTACACCTTC
cdr3_aa: CSVGQNNYGYTF

j_call: TRBJ2-1
clone_size: .
d_call: .
v_call: TRBV7-2
cdr3_nt: TGTGCCAGCAGCTCAAACTGGGGAGACAATGAGCAGTTCTTC
cdr3_aa: CASSSNWGDNEQFF